The present T cell receptor beta chain was sequenced within a study of T cell responses to AZD1222 COVID-19 vaccine. Study-level background: Investigators merged groups given second doses at roughly 4 or roughly 12 weeks. General study results and limits: In all cases, repertoires were sampled only after the peak T cell response. There were mostly white British donors and more females than males, and clonal diversity was possibly underestimated. The study found vaccine-associated CD4 TCRs spanning spike, dominant at 160-218 and 743-854.

Profiled with immunoSEQ multiplex PCR; TCRdb holds only in-frame clones, not every one. The sample gives roughly 120,000 clones, about 85% of which show up once; 2.4% is in the top ten. This clone was recorded only once. Its antigen is as yet unknown. This CDR3 has 15 amino acids. Per germline, CDR1 MDHEN and CDR2 SYDVKM. V was clipped by 2 bases and J by 2 bases, with 12 bases between them. The chain recombines TRBV28 with TRBJ1-1; perhaps TRBD1 as D (5 bases). Here the sequenced sample was peripheral blood, taken on day 0 of AZD1222 vaccination. The receptor was isolated from an adult in good health. For the CDR3, the DNA is TGTGCCAGCAGTTTAGGGGCGACGGCTAACACTGAAGCTTTCTTT. It specifies CASSLGATANTEAFF.